This T cell receptor (beta chain) came from a study of OX40 agonist ivuxolimab in advanced cancers. Study background: The dose-escalation cohort had hepatocellular carcinoma, melanoma, renal cell or head and neck cancer. The group had a mean age of about 64 years, ranged from about 20 to 79, and was 80% to 85% male.

General observations from the study: Fewer expanded clones were found on average in CD4+ than in CD8+ T cells.

TCRdb keeps only in-frame clones here, not all; method: immunoSEQ multiplex PCR. This sample carries 14,000 to 15,000 clones, about 90% of them seen once, and the ten largest clones take approximately 23%. CDR3 length: 16 residues. CDR1 SGHAT and CDR2 FQNNGV come from the germline V gene. With 2 bases removed from V and 0 bases from J, the gap between germline ends came to 13 bases. To note about this clone: The target antigen is unknown.

This chain uses TRBV11-2 with TRBJ1-1; the D gene is possibly TRBD1 (5 bases). The source material was CD4+ or CD8+ T cells sorted from blood, sampled in a trial of the OX40 agonist ivuxolimab. This sequence was found in an adult with an advanced solid tumor such as melanoma, head and neck, liver or kidney cancer. The CDR3 sequence: CASSLWGGLLNTEAFF. CDR3 nucleotides: TGTGCCAGCAGCTTATGGGGGGGACTACTGAACACTGAAGCTTTCTTT.